This T cell receptor (beta chain) was sequenced during a study of T cell repertoires in cytomegalovirus infection. The overall study: In public TCR beta signatures, there were indications of both CMV infection and matching HLA type.

TCRdb passed the reads through MiXCR, listing each CDR3 protein once. The sample includes a few hundred thousand distinct CDR3 sequences, 22% of them seen just once. Study results and caveats: There were carriers of CMV plus the relevant HLA, and cumulative public TCR beta family frequency identified them. Clonotype analysis showed dominance of the ex vivo response by HLA-C-restricted CMV-specific TCR beta clonotypes.

This clonotype appeared many times. Antigen unknown. Looked up from germline, CDR1 is MNHNS and CDR2 is SASEGT. This CDR3 region has 15 residues. Trimming cost V 6 bases and J 2 bases; bases outside gene matches: 5. This clonotype originated in a human donor in good health (CMV status not recorded). Some clones in this sample may be carry-over from other donors' samples. This chain uses TRBV6-1 with TRBJ1-4, with 8 bases that match TRBD1. The source was cultured PBMCs, collected from culture after CMV antigen stimulation. The CDR3 loop is CASRDQGATNEKLFF. CDR3 nucleotide sequence: TGTGCCAGCAGGGATCAGGGGGCGACTAATGAAAAACTGTTTTTT.